This T cell receptor (beta chain) appears in the sequencing data of a study of breast tumors, draining lymph nodes, adjacent tissues. General observations from the study: Most tumor T cells seemingly derive from lymph node, then expand in tumor.

From the multiplex PCR reads, TCRdb called clonotypes with MiXCR, one entry per CDR3 protein. The data show hundreds of thousands of distinct CDR3 sequences, about 32% seen once. The CDR3 totals 18 residues. Germline V gives CDR1 DFQATT, CDR2 SNEGSKA (reference sequence). V lost 3 bases to trimming and J lost 5 bases, with 26 bases between them. Samples came from axillary lymph nodes draining the breast cancer. This clonotype occurred many times. Its antigen is not identified. The sequencing input was axillary lymph node tissue. The gene calls are TRBV20-1 and TRBJ2-1, with D possibly being TRBD1 or TRBD2 (5 bases each). The sequence was collected from a female donor with breast cancer. Some clones in this sample may be carry-over from other donors' samples. CDR3 region: CSASFSPGPNPFHNEQFF. In nucleotides, the CDR3 is TGCAGTGCTAGTTTCAGCCCGGGACCAAACCCGTTTCACAATGAGCAGTTCTTC.